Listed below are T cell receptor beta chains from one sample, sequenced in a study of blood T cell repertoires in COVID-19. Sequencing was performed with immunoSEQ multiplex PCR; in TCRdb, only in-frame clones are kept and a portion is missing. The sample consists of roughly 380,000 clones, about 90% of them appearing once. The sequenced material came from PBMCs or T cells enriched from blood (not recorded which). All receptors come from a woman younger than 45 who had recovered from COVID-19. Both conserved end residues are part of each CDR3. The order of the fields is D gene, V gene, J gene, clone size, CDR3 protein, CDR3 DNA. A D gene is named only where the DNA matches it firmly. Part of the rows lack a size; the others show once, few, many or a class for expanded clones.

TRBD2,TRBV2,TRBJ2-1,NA,CASSAAGTSGRDNEQFF,TGTGCCAGCAGTGCCGCCGGGACTAGCGGGAGAGACAATGAGCAGTTCTTC
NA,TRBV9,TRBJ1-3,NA,CASSSGSGNTIYF,TGTGCCAGCAGTAGTGGCTCTGGAAACACCATATATTTT
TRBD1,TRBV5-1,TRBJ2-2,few,CASSGGQGNTGELFF,TGCGCCAGCAGCGGGGGACAGGGGAACACCGGGGAGCTGTTTTTT
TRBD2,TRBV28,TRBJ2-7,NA,CASRGRRGGLQYF,TGTGCCAGCAGGGGCAGGAGGGGAGGGCTGCAGTACTTC
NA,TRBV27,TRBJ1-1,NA,CASSPGATNTEAFF,TGTGCCAGCAGTCCAGGGGCGACGAACACTGAAGCTTTCTTT
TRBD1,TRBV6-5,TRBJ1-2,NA,CAIGQGHGYTF,TGTGCCATCGGACAGGGCCATGGCTACACCTTC
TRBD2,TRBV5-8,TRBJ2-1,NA,CASSLLKTSGSGVYNEQFF,TGTGCCAGCAGCTTGTTAAAGACTAGCGGGAGTGGTGTCTACAATGAGCAGTTCTTC
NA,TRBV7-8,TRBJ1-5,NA,CASSARSGTSNQPQHF,TGTGCCAGCAGCGCTAGGTCCGGTACTAGCAATCAGCCCCAGCATTTT
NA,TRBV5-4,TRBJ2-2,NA,CASSLGGDTGELFF,TGTGCCAGCAGCTTGGGGGGGGACACCGGGGAGCTGTTTTTT
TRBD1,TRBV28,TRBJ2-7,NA,CASAMSGTGYEQYF,TGTGCCAGCGCTATGTCCGGGACAGGCTACGAGCAGTACTTC
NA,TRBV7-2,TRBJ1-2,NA,CASSQRSGALTDGYTF,TGTGCCAGCAGCCAGAGGTCAGGGGCGCTCACGGATGGCTACACCTTC
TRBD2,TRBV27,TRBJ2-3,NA,CASSSAQRGGTDTQYF,TGTGCCAGCAGTTCCGCCCAGCGGGGGGGCACAGATACGCAGTATTTT
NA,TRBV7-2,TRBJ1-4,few,CASSSTPSTNEKLFF,TGTGCCAGCAGCTCGACACCCTCAACTAATGAAAAACTGTTTTTT
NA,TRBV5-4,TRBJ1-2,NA,CASSPPGDYGYTF,TGTGCCAGCAGCCCCCCAGGGGACTATGGCTACACCTTC
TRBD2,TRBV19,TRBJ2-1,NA,CASKNPSGYNEQFF,TGTGCCAGCAAAAATCCTAGCGGCTACAATGAGCAGTTCTTC
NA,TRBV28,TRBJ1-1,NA,CASSIQGTEAFF,TGTGCCAGCAGTATCCAGGGCACTGAAGCTTTCTTT
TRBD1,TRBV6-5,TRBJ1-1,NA,CASSPDRVAPEAFF,TGTGCCAGCAGTCCGGACAGGGTGGCTCCTGAAGCTTTCTTT
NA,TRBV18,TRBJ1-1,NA,CASSSVQGTEAFF,TGTGCCAGCTCATCGGTACAGGGCACTGAAGCTTTCTTT
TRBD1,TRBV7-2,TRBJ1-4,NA,CASSSLQGSSSEKLFF,TGTGCCAGCAGCTCATTACAGGGGTCATCTTCCGAAAAACTGTTTTTT
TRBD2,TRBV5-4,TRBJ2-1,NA,CASSFLAGAFSYNEQFF,TGTGCCAGCAGCTTCCTAGCGGGGGCCTTCTCCTACAATGAGCAGTTCTTC
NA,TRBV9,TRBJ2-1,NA,CASSVRRGSEEQFF,TGTGCCAGCAGCGTAAGAAGGGGCTCGGAAGAGCAGTTCTTC
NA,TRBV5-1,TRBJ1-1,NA,CASSAGQMNTEAFF,TGCGCCAGCAGCGCCGGACAGATGAACACTGAAGCTTTCTTT
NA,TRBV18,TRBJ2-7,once,CASSSGTFSYEQYF,TGTGCCAGCTCATCTGGGACATTTTCCTACGAGCAGTACTTC
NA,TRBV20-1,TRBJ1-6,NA,CSASGRGSENSPLHF,TGCAGTGCTAGTGGGAGGGGAAGTGAGAATTCACCCCTCCACTTT